The rows below give T cell receptor beta chains drawn from one sample of a study of blood T cell repertoires in COVID-19. Clones were read by immunoSEQ multiplex PCR, and TCRdb kept only the in-frame ones, dropping some. This table holds roughly 82,000 clones, roughly 86% found once. Sequenced: peripheral blood. The receptors were sampled from a man between 60 and 70 years old with acute or convalescent COVID-19. CDR3s include the opening cysteine and the closing phenylalanine or tryptophan. The D gene is left open where the match is weak. The listing skips clone size in some rows; elsewhere it reads once, few, many or a size class.

j_call d_call v_call clone_size cdr3_nt cdr3_aa
TRBJ2-1 . TRBV13 . TGTGCCAGCAGCTTAAGGGGACTCCCCGGGTATGAGCAGTTCTTC CASSLRGLPGYEQFF
TRBJ1-2 . TRBV12-3/TRBV12-4 . TGTGCCAGCAGTTTACAGGGGAACTATGGCTACACCTTC CASSLQGNYGYTF
TRBJ2-2 TRBD1 TRBV18 . TGTGCCAGCTCACCTCGGGGGACAGGGTACGCCACCGGGGAGCTGTTTTTT CASSPRGTGYATGELFF
TRBJ1-3 . TRBV11-2 . TGTGCCAGCAGCTTAGGGGGGGTTTCTGGAAACACCATATATTTT CASSLGGVSGNTIYF
TRBJ1-5 TRBD1 TRBV19 . TGTGCCAGTAGTGGGACAGTTGGTCAGCCCCAGCATTTT CASSGTVGQPQHF
TRBJ2-2 . TRBV28 . TGTGCCAGCTGGGAGGACACCGGGGAGCTGTTTTTT CASWEDTGELFF
TRBJ1-2 . TRBV19 . TGTGCCAGTAGTATCGACAGGCTAAAGGGCTATGGCTACACCTTC CASSIDRLKGYGYTF
TRBJ2-3 . TRBV18 . TGTGCCAGCTCACCGTCCCTCCCAGATACGCAGTATTTT CASSPSLPDTQYF
TRBJ1-2 TRBD1 TRBV6-5 . TGTGCCAGCAGAAAAGGACAGGGGTATGGCTACACCTTC CASRKGQGYGYTF
TRBJ2-7 TRBD2 TRBV14 . TGTGCCAGCAGCCCCAGCGGGGTCTACGAGCAGTACTTC CASSPSGVYEQYF
TRBJ2-7 . TRBV7-2 few TGTGCCAGCAAGACGTCAGGGGCCTCCTACGAGCAGTACTTC CASKTSGASYEQYF
TRBJ2-7 TRBD1 TRBV11-3 few TGTGCCAGCAGTCGACAGGGGACGGACGAGCAGTACTTC CASSRQGTDEQYF
TRBJ1-4 TRBD1 TRBV5-1 . TGCGCCAGCAGCTCACAGGGGGCAACTAATGAAAAACTGTTTTTT CASSSQGATNEKLFF
TRBJ1-2 . TRBV6-5 few TGTGCCAGCAGCCGACAGGCTAACTATGGCTACACCTTC CASSRQANYGYTF
TRBJ1-2 . TRBV10-3 . TGTGCCATCAGTGAGACAGGGTATGGCTACACCTTC CAISETGYGYTF
TRBJ1-2 . TRBV3-1/TRBV3-2 . TGTGCCAGCAGCCAAGAGGGCCCATCGGAGCAAGGGGTCTTTAACTATGGCTACACCTTC CASSQEGPSEQGVFNYGYTF
TRBJ1-2 . TRBV7-9 . TGTGCCAGCAGGGCGGGCGCAGGTGAACCCCCCTACACCTTC CASRAGAGEPPYTF
TRBJ1-6 . TRBV7-2 . TGTGCCAGCAGCTCCGCAGGGGATTCACCCCTCCACTTT CASSSAGDSPLHF
TRBJ2-2 TRBD1 TRBV5-1 . TGCGCCAGCAGCTACGGGACAGTCTCCGGGGAGCTGTTTTTT CASSYGTVSGELFF
TRBJ2-1 TRBD1 TRBV7-9 few TGTGCCAGCAGCATCGACAGGGACAATGAGCAGTTCTTC CASSIDRDNEQFF
TRBJ2-3 TRBD2 TRBV11-2 . TGTGCCAGCAGCTCTCGGGCTAGCGGGGGCCTCACAGATACGCAGTATTTT CASSSRASGGLTDTQYF
TRBJ2-1 . TRBV5-1 . TGCGCCAGCAACCTACAGGGTAATGAGCAGTTCTTC CASNLQGNEQFF
TRBJ1-1 . TRBV4-3 . TGCGCCAGCAGCCAAATGGGTTCGGGCACTGAAGCTTTCTTT CASSQMGSGTEAFF
TRBJ1-1 . TRBV28 . TGTGCCAGCACCCCGCGGAGAGGGAGCACTGAAGCTTTCTTT CASTPRRGSTEAFF
TRBJ1-2 . TRBV24-1 few TGTGCCACCAGCGCAGGGAACTATGGCTACACCTTC CATSAGNYGYTF
TRBJ2-7 TRBD2 TRBV5-1 . TGCGCCAGCAGCTTGCACCTAGCGGGAAGTAACGAGCAGTACTTC CASSLHLAGSNEQYF
TRBJ2-7 . TRBV28 . TGTGCCAGCACCCGGAGGACTGGCGAGCAGTACTTC CASTRRTGEQYF
TRBJ1-6 . TRBV5-6 . TGTGCCAGCAGCCGGACACGGCAATATAATTCACCCCTCCACTTT CASSRTRQYNSPLHF
TRBJ2-1 . TRBV24-1 . TGTGCCACCAGTGATCCGGGGTTCGATGAGCAGTTCTTC CATSDPGFDEQFF
TRBJ2-3 TRBD2 TRBV10-3 . TGTGCCTCAAGCGGGAGTGCAGATACGCAGTATTTT CASSGSADTQYF
TRBJ1-4 TRBD1 TRBV4-3 . TGCGCCAGCAGCCGTGACTCAGGGGGCGTTAATGAAAAACTGTTTTTT CASSRDSGGVNEKLFF
TRBJ2-2 TRBD2 TRBV29-1 . TGCAGCGTTGTTGCGGGAGGGCAAGGGAGAAGGACCGGGGAGCTGTTTTTT CSVVAGGQGRRTGELFF
TRBJ2-5 TRBD2 TRBV5-4 . TGTGCCAGCAGCCCGGGACTAGCGGGAGGCGCGCAGACCCAGTACTTC CASSPGLAGGAQTQYF
TRBJ1-2 . TRBV10-3 . TGTGCCATCAGTGACAATGCAGCTAACTATGGCTACACCTTC CAISDNAANYGYTF
TRBJ1-4 . TRBV11-1 . TGTGCCAGCAGCCTAGGGACACCCGTCATAAAACTGTTTTTT CASSLGTPVIKLFF
TRBJ1-6 . TRBV25-1 . TGTGCCAGCAGTCTGTTTGATTCACCCCTCCACTTT CASSLFDSPLHF